This T cell receptor beta chain originates from a study of blood T cell dynamics during melanoma immunotherapy. This clone was detected only a few times. Germline-derived CDR1 and CDR2 are ENHRY and SYGVKD. CDR3 length: 14 amino acids. V was pared by 4 bases and J by 2 bases, with 11 bases between. Time point specified: week 3, after first cycle of checkpoint inhibitor. The method was immunoSEQ multiplex PCR; TCRdb's version includes in-frame clones alone and lacks a portion of them. The sample has about 6,300 clones, roughly 86% seen once. This TCR came from a human donor with melanoma. V and J are TRBV10-3 and TRBJ2-5; the D gene is possibly TRBD1 (5 bases). The material sequenced was blood, taken from a patient treated with checkpoint blockade. The CDR3 nucleotides read TGTGCCATCAGTGGCGGAAGACAGCAAGAGACCCAGTACTTC. Translating gives CAISGGRQQETQYF.